The next 21 T cell receptor beta chains were all read from a single sample in a study of blood T cell repertoires in COVID-19. Some clones are missing from TCRdb's copy, which holds only in-frame ones; the method was immunoSEQ multiplex PCR. The data show approximately 51,000 clones, about 85% seen once. Sequenced sample: peripheral blood. The source is a human donor in a cohort sampled during active COVID-19.

The chain carries TRBV5-5 and TRBJ2-4; 7 bases match TRBD1. The CDR3 consists of 14 residues. Germline values: CDR1 SGHKS, CDR2 YYEKEE (reference sequence). The V and J ends lost 4 bases and 6 bases, in that order; junction bases with no gene match: 7. The chain's CDR3 is CASSTGRTGNIQYF. The CDR3 DNA reads as TGTGCCAGCAGCACCGGCCGGACAGGAAACATTCAGTACTTC.

The chain is built from TRBV28 and TRBJ1-5, with 9 bases aligning to TRBD1. Germline V gene lookup returns CDR1 MDHEN and CDR2 SYDVKM. Trimming removed 8 bases from V and 9 bases from J; junction bases left unmatched: 20. The CDR3 consists of 17 residues. The CDR3 nucleotides are TGTGCCAGCTCTCTCCCGGGACAGGGTGGAAGTTCGCTGCCCCAGCATTTT. Protein sequence: CASSLPGQGGSSLPQHF.

This chain links TRBV7-6 with TRBJ1-4; 11 bases align to TRBD1. Trimming at V came to 5 bases and at J to 5 bases, leaving 10 bases not matched to a gene. Germline loops: CDR1 SGHVS, CDR2 FNYEAQ. This CDR3 contains 17 residues. The CDR3 DNA is TGTGCCAGCAGCCCGGGACAGGGGGGATCCCCAAATGAAAAACTGTTTTTT. Its protein is CASSPGQGGSPNEKLFF.

The genes are TRBV7-9 and TRBJ1-1; D uncertain. The germline V gene encodes CDR1 SEHNR and CDR2 FQNEAQ (reference sequence). Trimming pared 5 bases from V and 11 bases from J, leaving 18 bases between. There are 13 residues in the CDR3. CDR3 nucleotides: TGTGCCAGCAGCAAAAGGACGGAGGGATGGGCTTTCTTT. It translates to CASSKRTEGWAFF.

V is TRBV7-9 and J is TRBJ2-7; no clear D. V lost 1 base and J lost 3, with 7 bases in between. CDR1 SEHNR and CDR2 FQNEAQ come from the germline V gene (reference sequence). The CDR3 consists of 13 residues. The CDR3 DNA follows: TGTGCCAGCAGCTTAGGGCAGGTCTACGAGCAGTACTTC. It yields the protein CASSLGQVYEQYF.

This clone is a singleton in its sample. The chain couples TRBV19 to TRBJ1-2; 7 nucleotides agree with TRBD1. The CDR3 is 13 residues long. The V gene end was trimmed by 5 bases and the J gene end by 3 bases; junction bases not matched to a gene: 3. Germline CDR1 and CDR2: LNHDA and SQIVND (reference sequence). In DNA, the CDR3 is TGTGCCAGTAGTGTTCAGGGGGACTATGGCTACACCTTC. It translates to CASSVQGDYGYTF.

This chain connects TRBV5-4 to TRBJ2-1; a weak D match, TRBD2 (5 bases). The germline gives CDR1 SGHNT, CDR2 YYREEE (reference sequence). V was shortened by 2 bases and J by 0 bases, with 9 bases between the two germline ends. The CDR3 runs 15 residues. As DNA, the CDR3 is TGTGCCAGCAGCTTTGATACTAGCTCCTACAATGAGCAGTTCTTC. It yields the protein CASSFDTSSYNEQFF. Complete variable domain (other parts from reference TRBV5-4 and TRBJ2-1): ETGVTQSPTHLIKTRGQQVTLRCSSQSGHNTVSWYQQALGQGPQFIFQYYREEENGRGNFPPRFSGLQFPNYSSELNVNALELDDSALYLCASSFDTSSYNEQFFGPGTRLTVL.

This chain joins TRBV7-9 and TRBJ1-1; TRBD1 might be the D (5 bases). V lost 5 bases and J lost 2, with 18 bases in between. The CDR3 is 16 residues long. The germline V gene encodes CDR1 SEHNR and CDR2 FQNEAQ (reference sequence). The CDR3, as DNA: TGTGCCAGCAGCCCACGGGGCGGGGCTGTAAACACTGAAGCTTTCTTT. Translated: CASSPRGGAVNTEAFF.

This clone was seen a handful of times. The V call is TRBV5-1, the J call TRBJ2-1; TRBD2 aligns across 8 bases. The germline CDR1 and CDR2 sequences are SGHRS and YFSETQ. J was trimmed by 8 bases and V by 4 bases; bases with no gene match: 8. This CDR3 has 14 residues. The CDR3 nucleotides read TGCGCCAGCAGCATAAGCGGGAGTCTCTATGAGCAGTTCTTC. Amino acid sequence: CASSISGSLYEQFF.

The V call is TRBV7-6, the J call TRBJ2-3; 7 nucleotides align to TRBD2. The ends lost 5 bases at V and 0 bases at J; junction bases unmatched: 14. CDR1 is SGHVS, CDR2 FNYEAQ, per germline. This CDR3 has 18 residues. CDR3 in amino acids: CASSPGGGVRGSTDTQYF. In nucleotides, the CDR3 is TGTGCCAGCAGCCCCGGGGGAGGGGTCCGCGGCAGCACAGATACGCAGTATTTT.

This clone was observed a handful of times. The chain carries TRBV4-2 and TRBJ1-5; D call uncertain. This CDR3 has 16 residues. From germline, CDR1 is LGHNA and CDR2 YNFKEQ. V lost 1 base, J lost 4 bases, and 14 bases lay in between. The CDR3 DNA reads as TGTGCCAGCAGCCAAGTTCCTGTGGGAGGAAATCAGCCCCAGCATTTT. Its translation is CASSQVPVGGNQPQHF.

The chain combines TRBV12-3 or TRBV12-4 with TRBJ1-1; D is uncertain. Trimming shortened V by 3 bases and J by 7 bases, and 12 bases separated the two germline ends. This CDR3 has 13 amino acids. CDR3 in DNA: TGTGCCAGCAGTTTGGCCTTTCGGGGTGAAGCTTTCTTT. Translation gives CASSLAFRGEAFF.

This chain connects TRBV29-1 to TRBJ1-4, with TRBD1 matching over 8 bases. The length of the CDR3 is 15 residues. The germline V gene encodes CDR1 SQVTM and CDR2 ANQGSEA. Trimming at V came to 5 bases and at J to 5 bases, leaving 10 bases not matched to a gene. In DNA, the CDR3 is TGCAGCGTTCGACAGGGGAGAGGGGAGAATGAAAAACTGTTTTTT. This codes for CSVRQGRGENEKLFF.

J is TRBJ1-4 and V is TRBV7-2; unclear D gene. From germline, CDR1 is SGHTA and CDR2 FQGNSA. Between the trimmed V and J ends, which lost 2 bases and 8 bases, there was a span of 18 bases. This CDR3 contains 16 residues. The CDR3 DNA reads TGTGCCAGCAGCTTACTTGGGCAGCAGGCTGGGGAAAAACTGTTTTTT. As protein: CASSLLGQQAGEKLFF.

CDR3 sequence (DNA): TGTGCCAGCAGGCCGACAGGGAACACTGAAGCTTTCTTT. Protein sequence: CASRPTGNTEAFF. The chain is built from TRBV12-3 or TRBV12-4 and TRBJ1-1; D might be TRBD1 (6 bases). V gave up 6 bases and J gave up 1 base, with 9 bases separating them. This CDR3 region has 13 residues.

This clone came up once. The chain has TRBV5-6 and TRBJ1-2, with 8 positions matching TRBD1. V shed 0 bases, J shed 5 bases, and the junction held 0 bases outside the gene matches. Germline CDR1 and CDR2: SGHDT and YYEEEE. The CDR3 consists of 13 residues. The CDR3 loop is CASSLDRGYGYTF. The CDR3 DNA follows: TGTGCCAGCAGCTTGGACAGGGGGTATGGCTACACCTTC.

This clone appeared a few times. The identical CDR3 is also encoded by other nucleotide sequences in the sample. J is TRBJ2-1 and V is TRBV9; 10 bases agree with TRBD2. The germline gives CDR1 SGDLS, CDR2 YYNGEE. The trim removed 0 bases at V and 7 bases at J, leaving 4 bases unmatched. The CDR3 sequence is 15 residues long. CDR3 residues: CASSVASGRGNEQFF. The CDR3 DNA reads TGTGCCAGCAGCGTAGCAAGCGGGAGGGGGAATGAGCAGTTCTTC.

V gene TRBV20-1 combines with J gene TRBJ1-1, with a possible D match to TRBD1 (5 bases). The CDR3 extends over 14 amino acids. Germline V gene sequence: CDR1 DFQATT, CDR2 SNEGSKA (reference sequence). V was clipped by 3 bases and J by 1 base, with 12 bases between them. DNA for the CDR3: TGCAGTGCTAGTCCCGCAGGGTCGAACACTGAAGCTTTCTTT. It specifies CSASPAGSNTEAFF.

The chain's CDR3 is CASSLSSGALYEQYF. The CDR3 coding sequence is TGCGCCAGCAGCTTGAGTAGCGGGGCCCTCTACGAGCAGTACTTC. The chain recombines TRBV5-1 with TRBJ2-7, with 8 nucleotides matching TRBD2. Per the germline V gene, CDR1 is SGHRS and CDR2 is YFSETQ. CDR3 length equals 15 residues. V trimming: 1 base; J trimming: 3 bases; junction bases outside the gene matches: 6.

This clone was counted a single time. V and J are TRBV11-2 and TRBJ2-3; a possible D gene is TRBD2 (6 bases). The CDR3 spans 15 residues. The germline V gene encodes CDR1 SGHAT and CDR2 FQNNGV. V was pared by 5 bases and J by 0 bases, with 12 bases between. In nucleotides, the CDR3 is TGTGCCAGCAGCACTTCCGGGACTAGCACAGATACGCAGTATTTT. Translated, it gives CASSTSGTSTDTQYF. The whole variable domain, remainder taken from reference TRBV11-2 and TRBJ2-3, is EAGVAQSPRYKIIEKRQSVAFWCNPISGHATLYWYQQILGQGPKLLIQFQNNGVVDDSQLPKDRFSAERLKGVDSTLKIQPAKLEDSAVYLCASSTSGTSTDTQYFGPGTRLTVL.

CDR3 loop: CASSQGKADTQYF. The DNA of the CDR3 is TGTGCCAGCAGCCAGGGGAAAGCAGATACGCAGTATTTT. The V gene is TRBV5-4, the J gene TRBJ2-3, with D perhaps TRBD1 (6 bases). The CDR3 is 13 residues long. Per germline, CDR1 SGHNT and CDR2 YYREEE (reference sequence). V lost 4 bases and J lost 4, with 10 bases in between.